Following are 21 T cell receptor beta chains from one sample sequenced in a study of Graves' ophthalmopathy and Graves' hyperthyroidism. Amplification of TCR beta CDR3 regions used RNA transcripts. HTBI-primed RT-PCR formed the first round, and a multiplex PCR formed the second. TCRdb re-analysed the multiplex PCR reads in MiXCR, keeping a single row per CDR3 protein. The sample contains hundreds of thousands of distinct CDR3 sequences, under 25% of which appear only once. Material: peripheral blood. The receptors stem from a woman between 50 and 59 years old with Graves' ophthalmopathy.

The chain couples TRBV24-1 to TRBJ2-7, with TRBD2 identical over 7 bases. This CDR3 has 14 residues. Germline CDR1 and CDR2: KGHDR and SFDVKD. Trimming cost V 9 bases and J 0 bases; bases outside gene matches: 7. The CDR3 loop is CATAWGGSSYEQYF. CDR3 sequence (DNA): TGTGCCACCGCATGGGGGGGGAGCTCCTACGAGCAGTACTTC.

This clonotype has a handful of counts. The chain recombines TRBV12-3 or TRBV12-4 with TRBJ2-6; D not certain. This CDR3 region has 14 residues. V lost 4 bases, J lost 0 bases, and 4 bases lay in between. The CDR3 nucleotides read TGTGCCAGCAGTTGGAGCTCTGGGGCCAACGTCCTGACTTTC. Amino acids: CASSWSSGANVLTF.

The rearrangement links TRBV5-1 to TRBJ1-1, with D hard to call. The CDR3 has 12 residues. CDR1 is SGHRS, CDR2 YFSETQ, per germline. Trimming took off 4 bases at V and 7 bases at J, with 11 bases between the two ends. The CDR3 is CASSQAWGEAFF. The CDR3 DNA reads as TGCGCCAGCAGCCAAGCATGGGGTGAAGCTTTCTTT.

The CDR3 here is CASSLAGQPQETQYF. As DNA, the CDR3 is TGCGCCAGCAGCTTGGCCGGACAGCCCCAAGAGACCCAGTACTTC. The rearrangement joins TRBV5-1 to TRBJ2-5, with D possibly being TRBD1 (6 bases). The germline gives CDR1 SGHRS, CDR2 YFSETQ. This CDR3 is built from 15 residues. V lost 0 bases, J lost 1 base, and 10 bases lay in between.

This clonotype was detected ten times or more. The chain recombines TRBV20-1 with TRBJ1-1; TRBD1 agrees at 8 bases. V was pared by 3 bases and J by 5 bases, with 8 bases of the junction left unmatched. Germline CDR1 and CDR2: DFQATT and SNEGSKA (reference sequence). There are 14 residues in the CDR3. The CDR3 DNA follows: TGCAGTGCTAGGTCAGGGGGCGGAGGTACTGAAGCTTTCTTT. It translates to CSARSGGGGTEAFF.

This clonotype was counted at least ten times. The V call is TRBV5-1, the J call TRBJ2-2; 13 bases fit TRBD2. The germline V gene encodes CDR1 SGHRS and CDR2 YFSETQ. This CDR3 is 17 amino acids long. The V gene end was trimmed by 4 bases and the J gene end by 6 bases; junction bases not matched to a gene: 9. The CDR3 here is CASSRTGLAGAAGELFF. DNA of the CDR3: TGCGCCAGCAGCCGGACCGGACTAGCGGGAGCTGCCGGGGAGCTGTTTTTT.

This clonotype was observed a handful of times. This chain uses TRBV6-1 with TRBJ2-7; D may be TRBD1 or TRBD2 (5 bases each). This CDR3 is built from 15 residues. Between the trimmed V and J ends, which lost 7 bases and 4 bases, there was a span of 20 bases. The germline V gene has CDR1 MNHNS and CDR2 SASEGT. Here the CDR3 reads CASTNGGRPIYEQYF. DNA for the CDR3: TGTGCCAGCACCAATGGGGGTCGGCCAATTTACGAGCAGTACTTC.

This clonotype was counted at least ten times. V usage is TRBV10-2 and J usage is TRBJ2-7, with D uncertain. Trimming removed 2 bases at V and 2 bases at J, with 4 bases between. This CDR3 comprises 12 residues. Per the germline V gene, CDR1 is WSHSY and CDR2 is SAAADI. The CDR3 coding sequence is TGCGCCAGCAGTGAGCAAACCTACGAGCAGTACTTC. This sequence encodes CASSEQTYEQYF.

The sample holds many counts of this clonotype. The CDR3: CASTEGGRTEAFF. The CDR3 bases are TGTGCCAGCACCGAGGGGGGTAGAACTGAAGCTTTCTTT. This sequence joins TRBV2 and TRBJ1-1; a possible D gene is TRBD1 (6 bases). The CDR3 covers 13 residues. Germline V gives CDR1 SNHLY, CDR2 FYNNEI. The V gene lost 7 bases and the J gene lost 5 bases, with 14 bases spanning the gap.

This clonotype was counted at least ten times. This may stem from a read error, because a much larger clone lies one nucleotide away. The chain has TRBV6-5 and TRBJ2-5; D is unresolved. The CDR3 is 13 amino acids. Germline V gene data show CDR1 as MNHEY and CDR2 as SVGAGI. V was pared by 4 bases and J by 6 bases, with 12 bases between. In nucleotides, the CDR3 is TGTGCCAGCAGTTCCCTCAACGCCCAGACCCAGTACTTC. This sequence encodes CASSSLNAQTQYF.

Many counts were recorded for this clonotype. V and J are TRBV28 and TRBJ1-3, with 9 bases lining up with TRBD1. The CDR3 loop spans 15 amino acids. Germline assignment: CDR1 MDHEN and CDR2 SYDVKM. Trimming took 6 bases from V and 3 from J; bases not matched to a gene: 6. CDR3 nucleotides: TGTGCCAGCAGATTACAGGGGGCGAATGGAAACACCATATATTTT. Amino acid sequence: CASRLQGANGNTIYF.

The chain uses TRBV12-3 or TRBV12-4 and TRBJ1-1, with 8 bases lining up with TRBD1. V dropped 5 bases and J dropped 2; count of bases not matched to a gene: 7. The CDR3 covers 15 residues. CDR3: CASSRTGGGNTEAFF. Here the CDR3 DNA reads TGTGCCAGCAGTCGTACAGGGGGAGGTAACACTGAAGCTTTCTTT.

This clonotype was counted many times. This sequence joins TRBV5-1 and TRBJ1-1; TRBD1 agrees at 8 bases. CDR3 size: 14 residues. V was pared by 2 bases and J by 3 bases, with 3 bases of the junction left unmatched. Per germline, CDR1 SGHRS and CDR2 YFSETQ. The CDR3 region is CASSFQGADTEAFF. DNA of the CDR3: TGCGCCAGCAGCTTCCAGGGGGCTGACACTGAAGCTTTCTTT.

This clonotype was seen ten or more times. The CDR3 loop is CASSLWDEQYF. DNA for the CDR3: TGTGCCAGCAGTTTATGGGACGAGCAGTACTTC. This chain joins TRBV28 and TRBJ2-7; D call uncertain. The CDR3 is 11 amino acids. The ends were cut back, 0 bases at V and 5 bases at J, with 2 bases in the middle. Germline CDR1 is MDHEN and CDR2 is SYDVKM.

There are many counts of this clonotype. V and J are TRBV6-1 and TRBJ2-7, with D possibly TRBD1 on 5 matching bases. CDR3 length: 13 residues. The germline V gene encodes CDR1 MNHNS and CDR2 SASEGT. Trimming took 4 bases from V and 5 from J, leaving 12 bases between them. Written as DNA, the CDR3 is TGTGCCAGCAGTGGTCAGGGCCTGGACGAGCAGTACTTC. This sequence encodes CASSGQGLDEQYF.

There are many counts of this clonotype. This chain uses TRBV28 with TRBJ1-5; maybe TRBD1 (5 bases). This CDR3 has 15 residues. The ends were cut back, 5 bases at V and 3 bases at J, with 14 bases in the middle. Germline V gene sequence: CDR1 MDHEN, CDR2 SYDVKM. DNA for the CDR3: TGTGCCAGCAGTAAGACGACAGCCATCAATCAGCCCCAGCATTTT. Translation: CASSKTTAINQPQHF. The entire variable domain, with the rest obtained from reference TRBV28 and TRBJ1-5, is as follows: DVKVTQSSRYLVKRTGEKVFLECVQDMDHENMFWYRQDPGLGLRLIYFSYDVKMKEKGDIPEGYSVSREKKERFSLILESASTNQTSMYLCASSKTTAINQPQHFGDGTRLSIL.

This clonotype has a count of ten or more. CDR3: CASSGRDRGEQYF. CDR3 in DNA: TGTGCCAGCAGTGGCCGGGACCGTGGCGAGCAGTACTTC. V and J are TRBV6-1 and TRBJ2-7, with D perhaps assigned TRBD1 or TRBD2 (5 bases each). Germline values: CDR1 MNHNS, CDR2 SASEGT. Between the trimmed V and J ends, which lost 4 bases and 6 bases, there was a span of 13 bases. The CDR3 has 13 amino acids.

This clonotype was recorded many times. This chain links TRBV7-9 with TRBJ2-7; 8 bases are shared with TRBD1. CDR1 and CDR2 (germline): SEHNR, FQNEAQ (reference sequence). The CDR3 has 14 residues. Trimming took 5 bases from V and 6 from J; bases not matched to a gene: 9. The CDR3 bases are TGTGCCAGCAGCCGACAGGGGCCCCTTCTCGAGCAGTACTTC. The encoded protein is CASSRQGPLLEQYF.

CDR3 in amino acids: CASSLGLSPGTQYF. DNA for the CDR3: TGTGCCAGCAGTCTCGGACTATCCCCTGGGACCCAGTACTTC. The V and J genes are TRBV11-2 and TRBJ2-5; possibly TRBD2 for D (6 bases). The CDR3 loop spans 14 amino acids. Germline assignment: CDR1 SGHAT and CDR2 FQNNGV. V dropped 6 bases and J dropped 7 bases, with 18 bases sitting between them.

This clonotype was observed at least ten times. The rearrangement uses TRBV28 and TRBJ1-5, with D unresolved. Trimming removed 8 bases from V and 9 bases from J, with 11 bases in between. This CDR3 comprises 11 residues. The germline V gene encodes CDR1 MDHEN and CDR2 SYDVKM. The CDR3 nucleotides are TGTGCCAGCTCCACCTCGAGGCCCCAGCATTTT. Translation gives CASSTSRPQHF.

The V gene is TRBV6-2 or TRBV6-3, the J gene TRBJ1-5; D unclear. The CDR3 is 11 residues long. The germline CDR1 and CDR2 sequences are MNHEY and SVGEGT. Trimming stripped 5 bases from V and 9 bases from J, with 8 bases between. Here the CDR3 reads CASSGYGPQHF. CDR3 sequence (DNA): TGTGCCAGCAGTGGGTACGGGCCCCAGCATTTT.